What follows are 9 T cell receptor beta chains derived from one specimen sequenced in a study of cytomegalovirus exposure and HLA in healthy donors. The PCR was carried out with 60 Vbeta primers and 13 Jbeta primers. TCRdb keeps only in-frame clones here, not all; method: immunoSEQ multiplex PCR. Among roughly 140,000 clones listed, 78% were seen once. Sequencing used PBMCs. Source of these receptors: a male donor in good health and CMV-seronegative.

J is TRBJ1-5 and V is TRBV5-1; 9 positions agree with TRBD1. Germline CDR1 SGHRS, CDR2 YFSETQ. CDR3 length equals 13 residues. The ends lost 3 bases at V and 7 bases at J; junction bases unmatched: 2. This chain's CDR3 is CASSSTGGQPQHF. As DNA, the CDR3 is TGCGCCAGCAGCTCGACAGGGGGGCAGCCCCAGCATTTT.

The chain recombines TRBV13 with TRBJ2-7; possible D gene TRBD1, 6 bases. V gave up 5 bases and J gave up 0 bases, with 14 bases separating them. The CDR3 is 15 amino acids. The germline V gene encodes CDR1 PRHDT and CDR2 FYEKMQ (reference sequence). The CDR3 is CASSLTTGSSYEQYF. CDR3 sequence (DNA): TGTGCCAGCAGCCTAACCACAGGGAGCTCCTACGAGCAGTACTTC.

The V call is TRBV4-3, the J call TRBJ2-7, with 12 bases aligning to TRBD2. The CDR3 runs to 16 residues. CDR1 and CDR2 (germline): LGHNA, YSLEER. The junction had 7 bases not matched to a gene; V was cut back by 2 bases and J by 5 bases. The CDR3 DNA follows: TGCGCCAGCAGCCAAACTCTAGCGGGGGGGCGAGACGAGCAGTACTTC. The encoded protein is CASSQTLAGGRDEQYF.

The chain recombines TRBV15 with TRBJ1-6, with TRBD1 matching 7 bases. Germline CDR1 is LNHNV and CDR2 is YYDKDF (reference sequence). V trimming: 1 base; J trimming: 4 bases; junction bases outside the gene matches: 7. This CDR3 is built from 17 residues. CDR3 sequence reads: CATSRASTGPYNSPLHF. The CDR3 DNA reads TGTGCCACCAGCAGAGCCTCGACAGGGCCTTATAATTCACCCCTCCACTTT.

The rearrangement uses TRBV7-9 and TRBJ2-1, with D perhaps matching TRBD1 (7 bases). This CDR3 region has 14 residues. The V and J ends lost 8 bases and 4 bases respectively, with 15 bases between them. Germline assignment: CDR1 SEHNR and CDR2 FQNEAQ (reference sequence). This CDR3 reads CASYPQGRYNEQFF. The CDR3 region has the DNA TGTGCCAGCTATCCACAGGGGAGGTACAATGAGCAGTTCTTC.

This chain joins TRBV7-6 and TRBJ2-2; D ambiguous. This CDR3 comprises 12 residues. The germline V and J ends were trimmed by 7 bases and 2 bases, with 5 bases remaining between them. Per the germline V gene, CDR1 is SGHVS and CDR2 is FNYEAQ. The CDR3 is CASTKNTGELFF. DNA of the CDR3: TGTGCCAGCACCAAAAACACCGGGGAGCTGTTTTTT.

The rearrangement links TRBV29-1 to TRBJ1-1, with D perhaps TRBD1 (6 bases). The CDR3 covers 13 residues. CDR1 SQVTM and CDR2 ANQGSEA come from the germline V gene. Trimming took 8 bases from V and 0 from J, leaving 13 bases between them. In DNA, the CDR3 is TGCAGCACCATCGGGGGGCTGAACACTGAAGCTTTCTTT. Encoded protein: CSTIGGLNTEAFF.

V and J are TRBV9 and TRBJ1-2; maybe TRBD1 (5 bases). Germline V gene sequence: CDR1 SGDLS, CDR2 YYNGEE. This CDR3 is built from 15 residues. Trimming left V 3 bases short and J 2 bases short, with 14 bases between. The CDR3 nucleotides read TGTGCCAGCAGCGCCCGGGGGTCGATGAACTATGGCTACACCTTC. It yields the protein CASSARGSMNYGYTF.

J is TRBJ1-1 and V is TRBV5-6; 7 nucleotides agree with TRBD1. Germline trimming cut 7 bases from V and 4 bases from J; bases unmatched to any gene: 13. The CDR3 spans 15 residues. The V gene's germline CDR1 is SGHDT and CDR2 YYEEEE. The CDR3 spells CASELDRVFGTEAFF. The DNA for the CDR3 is TGTGCCAGCGAGTTAGACAGGGTATTCGGCACTGAAGCTTTCTTT.